This T cell receptor (beta chain) derives from a study of shared clonotypes between healthy human individuals. Study-wide points: Approximately 5% was the fraction of naive CD4 clonotypes found shared across several donors.

The data were produced by immunoSEQ multiplex PCR, yet TCRdb's version contains in-frame clones alone and is incomplete. The sample has 2,500,000 or so clones; just under 95% are singletons. This CDR3 spans 15 amino acids. The germline V gene encodes CDR1 MNHEY and CDR2 SMNVEV (reference sequence). V was pared by 0 bases and J by 4 bases, with 13 bases between. Of note for this clone: Its specificity is unknown.

The source material was naive CD4+ T cells from PBMCs. Subset described: CD45RA+ positively selected. The TCR originated in a man younger than 35 in good health. Some clones in this sample may be carry-over from other donors' samples. The chain recombines TRBV27 with TRBJ2-7; D not certain. The CDR3: CASSLSRTSAYEQYF. The CDR3 DNA reads TGTGCCAGCAGTTTATCGCGGACCTCCGCTTACGAGCAGTACTTC.